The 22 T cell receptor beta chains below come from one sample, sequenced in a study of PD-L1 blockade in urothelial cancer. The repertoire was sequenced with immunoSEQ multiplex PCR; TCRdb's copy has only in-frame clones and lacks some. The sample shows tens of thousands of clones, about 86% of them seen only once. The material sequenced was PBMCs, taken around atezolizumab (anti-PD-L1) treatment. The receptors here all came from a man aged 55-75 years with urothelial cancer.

CDR3 residues: CASTRWDRGTQYF. The CDR3 DNA reads TGTGCCAGCACCCGTTGGGACAGGGGTACCCAGTACTTC. The chain has TRBV7-9 and TRBJ2-5; 10 nucleotides align to TRBD1. The V segment lost 7 bases and the J segment 8 bases; nucleotides outside the gene matches: 7. This CDR3 comprises 13 residues. In germline, CDR1 is SEHNR, CDR2 FQNEAQ (reference sequence).

CDR3 bases: TGTGCCAGCACGACAGGGTCGATTTCCCGGGGGGAGCAGTACTTC. Translation gives CASTTGSISRGEQYF. The V call is TRBV28, the J call TRBJ2-7, with D tentatively TRBD1 (7 bases). Trimming shortened V by 7 bases and J by 7 bases, and 23 bases separated the two germline ends. The CDR3 totals 15 residues. Germline CDR1 MDHEN, CDR2 SYDVKM.

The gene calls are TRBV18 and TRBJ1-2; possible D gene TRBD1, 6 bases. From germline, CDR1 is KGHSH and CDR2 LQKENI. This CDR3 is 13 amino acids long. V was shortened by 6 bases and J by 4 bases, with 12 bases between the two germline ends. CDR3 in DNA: TGTGCCAGCTCGCCCGGGACAACCTATGGCTACACCTTC. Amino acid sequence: CASSPGTTYGYTF.

CDR3: CSVVHRFLETQYF. DNA for the CDR3: TGCAGCGTTGTCCACAGGTTTTTGGAGACCCAGTACTTC. The chain employs TRBV29-1 and TRBJ2-5, with D maybe TRBD1 (5 bases). CDR1 and CDR2 (germline): SQVTM, ANQGSEA. The V end lost 4 bases, the J end lost 5 bases, and 14 bases lay between the germline ends. The CDR3 runs 13 residues.

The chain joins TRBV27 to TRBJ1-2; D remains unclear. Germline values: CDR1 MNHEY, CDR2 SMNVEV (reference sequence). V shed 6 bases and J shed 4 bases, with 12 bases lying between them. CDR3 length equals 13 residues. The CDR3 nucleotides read TGTGCCAGCAGCCTCGGTCGCTCCTATGGCTACACCTTC. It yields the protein CASSLGRSYGYTF.

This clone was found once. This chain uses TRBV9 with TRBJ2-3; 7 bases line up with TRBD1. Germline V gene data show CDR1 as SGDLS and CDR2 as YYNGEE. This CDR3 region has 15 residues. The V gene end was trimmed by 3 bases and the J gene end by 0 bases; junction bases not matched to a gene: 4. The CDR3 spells CASSDDRASTDTQYF. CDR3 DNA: TGTGCCAGCAGCGATGACAGGGCTAGCACAGATACGCAGTATTTT.

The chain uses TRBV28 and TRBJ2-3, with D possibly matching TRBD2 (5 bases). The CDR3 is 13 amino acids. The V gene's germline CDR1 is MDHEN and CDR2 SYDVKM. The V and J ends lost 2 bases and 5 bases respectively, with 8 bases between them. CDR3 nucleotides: TGTGCCAGCAGTTTAACTGCGGGAGATACGCAGTATTTT. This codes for CASSLTAGDTQYF.

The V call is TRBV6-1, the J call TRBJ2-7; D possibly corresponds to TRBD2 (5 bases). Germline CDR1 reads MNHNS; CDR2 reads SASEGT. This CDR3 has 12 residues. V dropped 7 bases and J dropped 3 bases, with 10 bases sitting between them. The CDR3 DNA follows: TGTGCCAGCATCTTTGGGAGCTACGAGCAGTACTTC. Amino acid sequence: CASIFGSYEQYF.

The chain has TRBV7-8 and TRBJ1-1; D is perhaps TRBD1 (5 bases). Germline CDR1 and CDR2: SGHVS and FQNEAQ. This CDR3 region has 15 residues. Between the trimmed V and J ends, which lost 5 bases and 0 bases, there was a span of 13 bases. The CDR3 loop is CASSRVRVMNTEAFF. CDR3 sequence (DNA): TGTGCCAGCAGCCGCGTCAGGGTAATGAACACTGAAGCTTTCTTT.

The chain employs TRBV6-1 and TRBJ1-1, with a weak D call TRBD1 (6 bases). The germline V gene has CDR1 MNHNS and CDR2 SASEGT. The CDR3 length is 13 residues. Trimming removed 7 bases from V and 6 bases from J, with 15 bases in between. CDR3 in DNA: TGTGCCAGCACCTTACTAGAGGGGGCTGAAGCTTTCTTT. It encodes CASTLLEGAEAFF.

The CDR3 loop reads CASSSGTGLINQPQHF. CDR3 bases: TGTGCCAGTAGTTCCGGGACAGGGCTTATCAATCAGCCCCAGCATTTT. The chain combines TRBV19 with TRBJ1-5; TRBD1 agrees at 9 bases. Germline CDR1 reads LNHDA; CDR2 reads SQIVND (reference sequence). The length of the CDR3 is 16 residues. With V trimmed by 5 bases and J by 3 bases, 8 bases remained unmatched. Looking up the rest from reference TRBV19 and TRBJ1-5 gives the full variable domain: DGGITQSPKYLFRKEGQNVTLSCEQNLNHDAMYWYRQDPGQGLRLIYYSQIVNDFQKGDIAEGYSVSREKKESFPLTVTSAQKNPTAFYLCASSSGTGLINQPQHFGDGTRLSIL.

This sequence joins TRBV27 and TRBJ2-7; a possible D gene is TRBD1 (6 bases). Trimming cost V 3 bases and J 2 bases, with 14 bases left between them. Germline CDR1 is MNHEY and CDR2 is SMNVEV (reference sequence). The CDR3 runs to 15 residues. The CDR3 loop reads CASSFRDRFPYEQYF. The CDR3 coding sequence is TGTGCCAGCAGTTTTCGAGACAGGTTCCCCTACGAGCAGTACTTC.

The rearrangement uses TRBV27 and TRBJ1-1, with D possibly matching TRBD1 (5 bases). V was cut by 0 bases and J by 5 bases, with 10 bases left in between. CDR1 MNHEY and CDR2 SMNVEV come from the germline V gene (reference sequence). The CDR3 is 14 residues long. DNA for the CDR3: TGTGCCAGCAGTTTATCGCAGGGAAGAACTGAAGCTTTCTTT. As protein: CASSLSQGRTEAFF.

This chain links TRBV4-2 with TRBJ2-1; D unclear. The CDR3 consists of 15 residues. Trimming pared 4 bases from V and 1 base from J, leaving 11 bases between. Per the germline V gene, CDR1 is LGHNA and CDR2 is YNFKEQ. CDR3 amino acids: CASSPELLSYNEQFF. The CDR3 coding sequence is TGTGCCAGCAGCCCAGAACTTTTATCCTACAATGAGCAGTTCTTC.

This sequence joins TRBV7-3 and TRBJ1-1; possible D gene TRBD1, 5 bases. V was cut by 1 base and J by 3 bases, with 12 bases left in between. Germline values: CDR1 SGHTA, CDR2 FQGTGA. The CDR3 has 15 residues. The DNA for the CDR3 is TGTGCCAGCAGCTTAAGGGGCCCTGCGGACACTGAAGCTTTCTTT. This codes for CASSLRGPADTEAFF.

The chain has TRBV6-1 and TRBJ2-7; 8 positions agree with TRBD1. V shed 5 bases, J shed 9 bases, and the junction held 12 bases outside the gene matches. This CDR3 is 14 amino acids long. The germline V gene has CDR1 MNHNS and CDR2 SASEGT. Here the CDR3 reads CASSSGGAARVQYF. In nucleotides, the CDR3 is TGTGCCAGCAGTTCAGGGGGCGCCGCGAGGGTGCAGTACTTC.

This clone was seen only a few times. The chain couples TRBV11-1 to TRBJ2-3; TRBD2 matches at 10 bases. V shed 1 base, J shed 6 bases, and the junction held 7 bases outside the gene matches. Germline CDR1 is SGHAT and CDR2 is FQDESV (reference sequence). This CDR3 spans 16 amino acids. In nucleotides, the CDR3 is TGTGCCAGCAGCTTAGGATCTAGCGGGGGCTATGATACGCAGTATTTT. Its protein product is CASSLGSSGGYDTQYF.

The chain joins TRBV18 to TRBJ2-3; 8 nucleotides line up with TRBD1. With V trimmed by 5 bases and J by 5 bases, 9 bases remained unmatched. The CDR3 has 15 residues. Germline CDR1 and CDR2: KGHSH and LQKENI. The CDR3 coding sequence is TGTGCCAGCTCAGCCCAGGGGGCGTTGGGAGATACGCAGTATTTT. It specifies CASSAQGALGDTQYF.

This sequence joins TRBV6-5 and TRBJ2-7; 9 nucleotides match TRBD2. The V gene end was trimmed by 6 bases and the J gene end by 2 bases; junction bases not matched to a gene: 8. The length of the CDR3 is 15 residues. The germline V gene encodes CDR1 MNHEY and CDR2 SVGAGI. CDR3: CASSPPGGRAYEQYF. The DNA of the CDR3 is TGTGCCAGCAGCCCTCCCGGCGGGAGGGCCTACGAGCAGTACTTC.

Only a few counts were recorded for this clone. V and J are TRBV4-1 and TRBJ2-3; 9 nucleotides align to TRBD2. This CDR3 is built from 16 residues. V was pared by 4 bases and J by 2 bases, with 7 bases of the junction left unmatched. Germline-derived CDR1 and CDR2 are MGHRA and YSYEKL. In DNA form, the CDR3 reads TGCGCCAGCAGCCCTCTTCCTAGCGGGGTCACAGATACGCAGTATTTT. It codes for CASSPLPSGVTDTQYF.

CDR3 sequence reads: CASSLFSGGLGDTQYF. The CDR3 nucleotides are TGCGCCAGCAGTTTGTTCAGCGGGGGATTGGGAGATACGCAGTATTTT. The rearrangement links TRBV5-1 to TRBJ2-3; 8 nucleotides agree with TRBD2. CDR3 size: 16 residues. Germline CDR1 is SGHRS and CDR2 is YFSETQ. Trimming took 5 bases from V and 5 from J; bases not matched to a gene: 13.

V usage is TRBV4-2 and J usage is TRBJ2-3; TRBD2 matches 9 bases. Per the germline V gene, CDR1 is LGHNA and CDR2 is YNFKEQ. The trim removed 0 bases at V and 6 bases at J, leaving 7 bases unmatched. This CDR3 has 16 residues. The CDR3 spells CASSQDPTSGWDTQYF. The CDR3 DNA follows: TGTGCCAGCAGCCAAGATCCGACTAGCGGATGGGATACGCAGTATTTT.